These 31 T cell receptor beta chains were sequenced from one sample in a study of T-cell memory formation after mild COVID-19. TCRdb fed the 5' RACE reads into MiXCR, producing one record per CDR3 protein. This table holds 450,000 or so distinct CDR3 sequences, around a quarter found once. Sequencing was done on a sample of PBMCs or a T cell subset sorted from them (not recorded which). These receptors originate from an adult woman who had mild COVID-19 (a few samples of this study predate the infection). Cell type and time point are not known.

This clonotype was seen more than once but under ten times. This chain uses TRBV20-1 with TRBJ1-1, with 8 nucleotides matching TRBD1. The CDR3 runs 14 residues. CDR1 DFQATT and CDR2 SNEGSKA come from the germline V gene (reference sequence). V was clipped by 7 bases and J by 1 base; unmatched bases: 8. The CDR3: CSGHSGTGNTEAFF. Here the CDR3 DNA reads TGCAGTGGACATTCCGGGACAGGGAACACTGAAGCTTTCTTT.

The chain has TRBV5-1 and TRBJ2-3, with TRBD1 matching 9 bases. There are 16 residues in the CDR3. CDR1 is SGHRS, CDR2 YFSETQ, per germline. V gave up 0 bases and J gave up 0 bases; unmatched junction bases: 2. The DNA for the CDR3 is TGCGCCAGCAGCTTGGTGGGACAGGGAAGCACAGATACGCAGTATTTT. This encodes CASSLVGQGSTDTQYF.

This chain joins TRBV20-1 and TRBJ2-1; 7 bases fit TRBD2. From germline, CDR1 is DFQATT and CDR2 SNEGSKA (reference sequence). The J segment lost 4 bases and the V segment lost 1 base, leaving 4 bases of the junction unmatched. This CDR3 is 14 amino acids long. The CDR3 nucleotides are TGCAGTGCTAGAGGGGCTAGCGGTTACAATGAGCAGTTCTTC. It translates to CSARGASGYNEQFF.

This chain links TRBV25-1 with TRBJ2-1, with 7 bases that match TRBD2. Germline lookup yields CDR1 MGHDK and CDR2 SYGVNS. Losses at the gene ends were 5 bases for V and 8 bases for J; bases not matched to a gene: 12. This CDR3 has 15 residues. The DNA of the CDR3 is TGTGCCAGCAGTATAGTCCTGGGCGGGAGCGATGAGCAGTTCTTC. Amino acid sequence: CASSIVLGGSDEQFF.

Points on this clonotype: Being one base from a much bigger clone, this may be a read error. The chain links TRBV7-8 to TRBJ1-1; D might be TRBD1 (5 bases). The CDR3 extends over 13 amino acids. Germline loops: CDR1 SGHVS, CDR2 FQNEAQ. The V end lost 6 bases, the J end lost 1 base, and 9 bases lay between the germline ends. The CDR3 protein is CASSIDRNTEAFF. CDR3 coding DNA: TGTGCCAGCAGTATCGACAGGAACACTGAAGCTTTCTTT. Using reference TRBV7-8 and TRBJ1-1 for the parts outside the CDR3, the full variable domain is GAGVSQSPRYKVAKRGQDVALRCDPISGHVSLFWYQQALGQGPEFLTYFQNEAQLDKSGLPSDRFFAERPEGSVSTLKIQRTQQEDSAVYLCASSIDRNTEAFFGQGTRLTVV.

This clonotype was recorded a few times. The chain carries TRBV9 and TRBJ2-1, with D perhaps TRBD2 (5 bases). CDR1 and CDR2 (germline): SGDLS, YYNGEE. The CDR3 sequence is 18 residues long. V dropped 0 bases and J dropped 8 bases, with 24 bases sitting between them. CDR3 in amino acids: CASSVGPTSAAVWYEQFF. CDR3 DNA: TGTGCCAGCAGCGTAGGACCTACGTCAGCGGCCGTTTGGTATGAGCAGTTCTTC. Variable domain in full (rest from reference TRBV9 and TRBJ2-1): DSGVTQTPKHLITATGQRVTLRCSPRSGDLSVYWYQQSLDQGLQFLIQYYNGEERAKGNILERFSAQQFPDLHSELNLSSLELGDSALYFCASSVGPTSAAVWYEQFFGPGTRLTVL.

There are a few counts of this clonotype. The chain is built from TRBV12-3 or TRBV12-4 and TRBJ2-5; TRBD1 aligns across 12 bases. The V and J ends lost 4 bases and 3 bases, in that order; junction bases with no gene match: 9. There are 17 residues in the CDR3. Here the CDR3 reads CASSSGQGASGEETQYF. CDR3 sequence (DNA): TGTGCCAGCAGTTCGGGACAGGGGGCGAGCGGGGAAGAGACCCAGTACTTC.

This clonotype was detected only a few times. This chain uses TRBV5-6 with TRBJ1-2; D unresolved. V lost 4 bases, J lost 5 bases, and 12 bases lay in between. The germline gives CDR1 SGHDT, CDR2 YYEEEE. The CDR3 covers 13 residues. For the CDR3, the DNA is TGTGCCAGCAGCACCGGGAAGGATTATGGCTACACCTTC. This codes for CASSTGKDYGYTF.

This clonotype has just a few counts. The CDR3 DNA reads as TGCAGTGCGGGACATCCGGGACTAGATAACAATGAGCAGTTCTTC. Its translation: CSAGHPGLDNNEQFF. This rearrangement joins TRBV20-1 to TRBJ2-1, with TRBD2 identical over 8 bases. V lost 6 bases to trimming and J lost 5 bases; unmatched junction nucleotides: 12. The V gene's germline CDR1 is DFQATT and CDR2 SNEGSKA (reference sequence). CDR3 length: 15 amino acids.

This clonotype was seen more than once but under ten times. V is TRBV10-3 and J is TRBJ2-7; no reliable D call. Germline V gene lookup returns CDR1 ENHRY and CDR2 SYGVKD. The CDR3 is 15 residues long. Trimming took 6 bases from V and 2 from J, leaving 17 bases between them. The CDR3 sequence is CAISIGPKDTYEQYF. DNA for the CDR3: TGTGCCATCAGCATTGGACCCAAAGACACCTACGAGCAGTACTTC.

The sample holds a few counts of this clonotype. This chain links TRBV7-9 with TRBJ2-1; TRBD2 matches 10 bases. CDR3 length equals 15 residues. V shed 3 bases and J 5 bases; nucleotides not matched to a gene: 4. Germline V gene sequence: CDR1 SEHNR, CDR2 FQNEAQ (reference sequence). CDR3 region: CASSFASGRNNEQFF. CDR3 nucleotides: TGTGCCAGCAGCTTTGCTAGCGGGAGAAACAATGAGCAGTTCTTC.

V usage is TRBV3-1 and J usage is TRBJ2-7; no definite D call. CDR1 LGHDT and CDR2 YNNKEL come from the germline V gene (reference sequence). The ends were cut back, 0 bases at V and 2 bases at J, with 8 bases in the middle. CDR3 length equals 14 residues. The CDR3 loop is CASSQEHGPYEQYF. As DNA, the CDR3 is TGTGCCAGCAGCCAAGAGCACGGCCCCTACGAGCAGTACTTC.

This clonotype has a handful of counts. The rearrangement uses TRBV18 and TRBJ2-3, with D perhaps given as TRBD1 or TRBD2 (5 bases each). From germline, CDR1 is KGHSH and CDR2 LQKENI. Trimming took off 4 bases at V and 0 bases at J, with 14 bases between the two ends. The CDR3 length is 16 residues. The CDR3 is CASSRVGAPSTDTQYF. In nucleotides, the CDR3 is TGTGCCAGCTCACGGGTCGGGGCTCCTAGCACAGATACGCAGTATTTT.

The CDR3 coding sequence is TGTGCCAGCACCTCTACCACTTCTAGCGGGGGGGCTGGTAATGAGCAGTTCTTC. Protein sequence: CASTSTTSSGGAGNEQFF. The chain combines TRBV6-5 with TRBJ2-1, with 12 bases lining up with TRBD2. Unmatched junction bases numbered 17, after V lost 7 bases and J lost 7 bases. This CDR3 region has 18 residues. Germline CDR1 is MNHEY and CDR2 is SVGAGI.

This clonotype showed up just once. The genes are TRBV7-6 and TRBJ2-3; D gene unclear. This CDR3 region has 16 residues. Trimming removed 2 bases at V and 0 bases at J, with 12 bases between. Per germline, CDR1 SGHVS and CDR2 FNYEAQ. CDR3 DNA sequence: TGTGCCAGCAGCTTACGCGTCGCGGCTAGCACAGATACGCAGTATTTT. Encoded protein: CASSLRVAASTDTQYF. The whole variable domain, remainder taken from reference TRBV7-6 and TRBJ2-3, is GAGVSQSPRYKVTKRGQDVALRCDPISGHVSLYWYRQALGQGPEFLTYFNYEAQQDKSGLPNDRFSAERPEGSISTLTIQRTEQRDSAMYRCASSLRVAASTDTQYFGPGTRLTVL.

The chain employs TRBV20-1 and TRBJ2-5; the D gene is possibly TRBD1 (6 bases). The CDR3 is 15 amino acids. Looked up from germline, CDR1 is DFQATT and CDR2 is SNEGSKA (reference sequence). The V and J ends lost 1 base and 4 bases respectively, with 16 bases between them. The CDR3 sequence is CSARASDRPRETQYF. The CDR3 nucleotides are TGCAGTGCTAGAGCATCGGACAGACCAAGAGAGACCCAGTACTTC.

This rearrangement joins TRBV27 to TRBJ2-7; tentatively, D is TRBD1 (5 bases). The CDR3 length is 14 residues. The germline V and J ends were trimmed by 5 bases and 5 bases, with 16 bases remaining between them. Per germline, CDR1 MNHEY and CDR2 SMNVEV (reference sequence). The CDR3 loop reads CASSLVQGTHEQYF. The DNA for the CDR3 is TGTGCCAGCAGTCTAGTCCAGGGTACCCACGAGCAGTACTTC.

Notes on this clonotype: Just one base apart from a much larger clone, this may be a read error. The chain uses TRBV6-5 and TRBJ1-1; D is uncertain. This CDR3 has 13 residues. Trimming removed 5 bases from V and 5 bases from J, with 12 bases in between. Germline values: CDR1 MNHEY, CDR2 SVGAGI. The DNA for the CDR3 is TGTGCCAGCAGTCCGGGAGGTTGGACTGAAGCTTTCTTT. It yields the protein CASSPGGWTEAFF.

The V gene is TRBV24-1, the J gene TRBJ1-5, with D hard to call. The length of the CDR3 is 15 residues. Deletions cut 4 bases from V and 0 bases from J, with 9 bases between. Germline V gene data show CDR1 as KGHDR and CDR2 as SFDVKD. Here the CDR3 reads CATSEGLNSNQPQHF. For the CDR3, the DNA is TGTGCCACCAGTGAGGGCTTGAATAGCAATCAGCCCCAGCATTTT.

The chain couples TRBV4-2 to TRBJ1-1; no clear D gene. The CDR3 runs to 16 residues. The germline V gene encodes CDR1 LGHNA and CDR2 YNFKEQ. V was trimmed by 1 base and J by 1 base, leaving 13 bases between them. The CDR3 is CASSQVRGFGNTEAFF. Here the CDR3 DNA reads TGTGCCAGCAGCCAAGTACGCGGGTTCGGGAACACTGAAGCTTTCTTT.

This clonotype came up a few times. The genes are TRBV29-1 and TRBJ1-2, with 7 nucleotides matching TRBD1. V dropped 3 bases and J dropped 5; count of bases not matched to a gene: 9. Germline CDR1 is SQVTM and CDR2 is ANQGSEA. This CDR3 region has 14 residues. For the CDR3, the DNA is TGCAGCGTTGAGGCATCCGGGACAGAGTATGGCTACACCTTC. Its translation is CSVEASGTEYGYTF.

In its sample, this clonotype was seen a few times. The chain has TRBV2 and TRBJ1-2; TRBD1 aligns across 9 bases. J lost 8 bases, V lost 10 bases, and 11 bases had no gene match. Germline CDR1 and CDR2: SNHLY and FYNNEI. The CDR3 consists of 13 residues. DNA for the CDR3: TGTGCCAAAACCCGGGACAGGGTATGGGGCTACACCTTC. As protein: CAKTRDRVWGYTF.

A note on this clonotype: A much larger clone differs by one base, so this may be a read error. The chain links TRBV7-9 to TRBJ2-4; D is uncertain. Trimming removed 5 bases from V and 8 bases from J, with 13 bases in between. The CDR3 consists of 13 residues. CDR1 SEHNR and CDR2 FQNEAQ come from the germline V gene (reference sequence). This CDR3 is CASSIDNSDIQYF. The CDR3 nucleotides are TGTGCCAGCAGCATTGACAATTCCGACATTCAGTACTTC.

This clonotype has just a few counts. The DNA for the CDR3 is TGTGCCACCAGCGATTCATGGGTTCAGTACTTC. Translated: CATSDSWVQYF. The chain carries TRBV15 and TRBJ2-5; unclear D gene. This CDR3 has 11 amino acids. CDR1 LNHNV and CDR2 YYDKDF come from the germline V gene (reference sequence). The V and J ends lost 5 bases and 11 bases respectively, with 12 bases between them.

This clonotype was seen only a few times. The V call is TRBV24-1, the J call TRBJ2-1; 13 bases match TRBD2. Trimming took 9 bases from V and 7 from J; bases not matched to a gene: 8. This CDR3 comprises 15 residues. CDR1 is KGHDR and CDR2 is SFDVKD in the germline V gene. CDR3 nucleotide sequence: TGTGCCACCTCATACGGGACTAGCGGGATTAATGAGCAGTTCTTC. It yields the protein CATSYGTSGINEQFF.

The chain links TRBV6-5 to TRBJ1-2; D remains unclear. Between the trimmed V and J ends, which lost 0 bases and 7 bases, there was a span of 9 bases. In germline, CDR1 is MNHEY, CDR2 SVGAGI. The CDR3 is 13 amino acids. The CDR3, as DNA: TGTGCCAGCAGTTACTCAGCCGGGTCTGGCTACACCTTC. Translated, it gives CASSYSAGSGYTF.

The chain recombines TRBV12-3 or TRBV12-4 with TRBJ2-6; D gene ambiguous. The ends were cut back, 5 bases at V and 4 bases at J, with 12 bases in the middle. This CDR3 is 15 amino acids long. CDR3 sequence reads: CASSIILQGANVLTF. The CDR3, as DNA: TGTGCCAGCAGTATCATCTTACAGGGGGCCAACGTCCTGACTTTC.

This clonotype was detected once. The J gene is TRBJ2-3, the V gene TRBV18; D possibly corresponds to TRBD1 (5 bases). Looked up from germline, CDR1 is KGHSH and CDR2 is LQKENI. The V end lost 0 bases, the J end lost 5 bases, and 6 bases lay between the germline ends. This CDR3 spans 13 amino acids. CDR3 sequence (DNA): TGTGCCAGCTCACCACCAGGGGAAGATACGCAGTATTTT. Protein sequence: CASSPPGEDTQYF.

V and J are TRBV29-1 and TRBJ2-5; a possible D gene is TRBD2 (6 bases). CDR3 length equals 14 residues. Germline V gene lookup returns CDR1 SQVTM and CDR2 ANQGSEA. Between the trimmed V and J ends, which lost 2 bases and 2 bases, there was a span of 12 bases. The CDR3 nucleotides read TGCAGCGTTGAATCGACTAGGGAACAAGAGACCCAGTACTTC. Amino acid sequence: CSVESTREQETQYF.

This chain connects TRBV7-3 to TRBJ2-2; D perhaps matches TRBD2 (5 bases). There are 16 residues in the CDR3. V gave up 2 bases and J gave up 7 bases, with 17 bases separating them. Per germline, CDR1 SGHTA and CDR2 FQGTGA. In DNA, the CDR3 is TGTGCCAGCAGCTTAGAGGGCGGTCGGGTCGACGGGGAGCTGTTTTTT. Translation gives CASSLEGGRVDGELFF.

The genes are TRBV4-3 and TRBJ2-1; TRBD2 matches at 11 bases. Germline V lookup: CDR1 LGHNA, CDR2 YSLEER. V shed 0 bases, J shed 4 bases, and the junction held 2 bases outside the gene matches. This CDR3 is built from 16 residues. The CDR3 region is CASSQDGTSGYNEQFF. As DNA, the CDR3 is TGCGCCAGCAGCCAAGATGGGACTAGCGGATACAATGAGCAGTTCTTC.